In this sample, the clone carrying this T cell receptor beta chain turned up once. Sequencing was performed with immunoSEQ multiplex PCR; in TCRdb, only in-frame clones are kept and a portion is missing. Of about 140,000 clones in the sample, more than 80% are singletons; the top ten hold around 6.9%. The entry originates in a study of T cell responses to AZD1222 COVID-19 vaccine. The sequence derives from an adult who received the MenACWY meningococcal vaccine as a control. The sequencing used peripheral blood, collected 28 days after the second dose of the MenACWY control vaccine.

CDR3 residues: CASSQDFLAGAKNIQYF. DNA for the CDR3: TGTGCCAGCAGCCAAGATTTTCTAGCGGGAGCCAAAAACATTCAGTACTTC. The genes are TRBV3-1 (or the pseudogene TRBV3-2) and TRBJ2-4; TRBD2 agrees at 8 bases. Germline V lookup: CDR1 LGHDT, CDR2 YNNKEL (reference sequence). The CDR3 is made up of 17 amino acids. The V gene end was trimmed by 0 bases and the J gene end by 0 bases; junction bases not matched to a gene: 4.